This T cell receptor beta chain stems from a study of cytomegalovirus exposure and HLA in healthy donors. Regarding the study as a whole: Among TCR beta chains, those listed as cytomegalovirus-associated numbered roughly 150.

This PCR relied on a set of 60 Vbeta primers and 13 Jbeta primers. The data were produced by immunoSEQ multiplex PCR, yet TCRdb's version contains in-frame clones alone and is incomplete. The sample carries more than 150,000 clones, around 77% recorded once. Germline V CDR1 and CDR2: MGHDK, SYGVNS. The length of the CDR3 is 15 residues. With V trimmed by 3 bases and J by 7 bases, 10 bases remained unmatched. As to this clone: Its specificity is not known.

The chain carries TRBV25-1 and TRBJ2-7; 9 bases are shared with TRBD1. Sequenced sample: PBMCs. The source of this sequence is a woman aged 25 to 39 in good health and CMV-seronegative. The CDR3 loop reads CASSDLGTGNGEQYF. The CDR3 DNA follows: TGTGCCAGCAGTGACCTGGGGACAGGGAATGGGGAGCAGTACTTC.